This is a list of T cell receptor beta chains from one sample in a study of shared clonotypes between healthy human individuals. Sequencing was performed with immunoSEQ multiplex PCR; in TCRdb, only in-frame clones are kept and a portion is missing. The sample lists over 400,000 clones, over 75% seen once, with about an eighth in the top ten. The sequenced sample consisted of PBMCs. Receptors originate from a woman aged 40 to 49 in good health. Some clones in this sample may be carry-over from other donors' samples. Each CDR3 is given with its conserved first and last residue. Fields, in order: clone size, D gene, J gene, V gene, CDR3 protein, CDR3 DNA. A D gene is named only where the DNA matches it firmly. Clone size is given for some rows only: seen once, a few or many times, or a class if the clone is expanded.

NA,TRBD2,TRBJ2-1,TRBV7-3,CASSAGTRLDEQFF,TGTGCCAGCAGCGCCGGGACTAGACTCGATGAGCAGTTCTTC
once,NA,TRBJ2-3,TRBV7-9,CAIPLASGTDTQYF,TGTGCCATCCCCTTGGCCAGCGGCACAGATACGCAGTATTTT
once,TRBD2,TRBJ2-3,TRBV30,CAASGVTTQYF,TGTGCAGCTAGCGGGGTCACTACGCAGTATTTT
NA,NA,TRBJ1-5,TRBV6-1,CASRKTDSNQPQHF,TGTGCCAGCAGGAAGACGGATAGCAATCAGCCCCAGCATTTT
NA,NA,TRBJ2-5,TRBV6-4,CASSHNRDLQETQYF,TGTGCCAGCTCCCATAACCGGGACCTACAAGAGACCCAGTACTTC
NA,NA,TRBJ2-1,TRBV28,CATDRRVGSNEQFF,TGTGCCACGGACCGCCGTGTCGGGTCTAATGAGCAGTTCTTC
NA,NA,TRBJ1-6,TRBV4-1,CASSLLDGGTSYNSPLHF,TGCGCCAGCAGCCTGTTGGACGGAGGAACCTCCTATAATTCACCCCTCCACTTT
NA,NA,TRBJ1-1,TRBV6-1,CASRGGLPTEAFF,TGTGCCAGCAGGGGGGGACTTCCCACTGAAGCTTTCTTT
NA,TRBD2,TRBJ2-3,TRBV29-1,CSVGTSGSLNTQYF,TGCAGCGTGGGGACTAGCGGGTCATTAAATACGCAGTATTTT
NA,TRBD2,TRBJ2-1,TRBV6-4,CASSRTRSNNEQFF,TGTGCCAGCAGTCGGACTAGGTCAAACAATGAGCAGTTCTTC
many,TRBD1,TRBJ1-1,TRBV5-4,CASSFGTGGTEAFF,TGTGCCAGCAGCTTCGGGACAGGGGGCACTGAAGCTTTCTTT
NA,TRBD1,TRBJ2-1,TRBV4-1,CASSQVGTGVDEQFF,TGCGCCAGCAGCCAAGTAGGGACAGGGGTCGATGAGCAGTTCTTC
NA,TRBD2,TRBJ2-2,TRBV5-1,CASSRTSVGTGELFF,TGCGCCAGCAGCAGGACTAGCGTAGGCACCGGGGAGCTGTTTTTT
once,NA,TRBJ1-5,TRBV6-5,CAWNRFNQPQHF,TGTGCCTGGAACAGGTTTAATCAGCCCCAGCATTTT
NA,TRBD2,TRBJ2-1,TRBV25-1,CASSEESGAGVSEQFF,TGTGCCAGCAGTGAAGAATCTGGGGCGGGAGTTAGTGAGCAGTTCTTC
NA,NA,TRBJ2-7,TRBV29-1,CSVADSPEQYF,TGCAGCGTTGCAGACAGCCCCGAGCAGTACTTC
few,TRBD2,TRBJ2-1,TRBV19,CASSIGPAGAYNEQFF,TGTGCCAGTAGTATTGGGCCAGCGGGAGCCTACAATGAGCAGTTCTTC
NA,TRBD1,TRBJ1-5,TRBV6-5,CASSYTGGPDQPQHF,TGTGCCAGCAGTTACACAGGGGGCCCCGATCAGCCCCAGCATTTT
NA,NA,TRBJ1-2,TRBV25-1,CASSGDIVKGNGYTF,TGTGCCAGCAGTGGAGACATAGTCAAGGGTAATGGCTACACCTTC
NA,NA,TRBJ1-1,TRBV13,CASSLMGDTEAFF,TGTGCCAGCAGCCTGATGGGGGACACTGAAGCTTTCTTT
few,TRBD1,TRBJ1-2,TRBV7-2,CASSLRTGNKGGYTF,TGTGCCAGCAGCCTCCGGACAGGCAATAAGGGTGGCTACACCTTC
NA,NA,TRBJ2-7,TRBV7-9,CASSLQGLVHEQYF,TGTGCCAGCAGCTTACAGGGACTGGTGCACGAGCAGTACTTC
NA,TRBD1,TRBJ2-3,TRBV7-9,CASSLRGPSADTQYF,TGTGCCAGCAGCTTGAGGGGGCCCTCCGCAGATACGCAGTATTTT
NA,TRBD1,TRBJ2-3,TRBV29-1,CSVQTGEGTDTQYF,TGCAGCGTCCAGACAGGGGAGGGCACAGATACGCAGTATTTT
NA,NA,TRBJ2-2,TRBV28,CASSLPGRKRANTGELFF,TGTGCCAGCAGTTTACCCGGTCGGAAACGGGCGAACACCGGGGAGCTGTTTTTT
once,TRBD1,TRBJ2-7,TRBV11-3,CASSENRGEQYF,TGTGCCAGCAGCGAAAACAGGGGCGAGCAGTACTTC
NA,NA,TRBJ1-5,TRBV2,CASSGFGQRNQPQHF,TGTGCCAGCAGTGGGTTCGGACAGCGCAATCAGCCCCAGCATTTT
NA,NA,TRBJ2-7,TRBV10-3,CAISPTPTGSYEQYF,TGTGCCATCAGCCCTACCCCAACGGGGTCCTACGAGCAGTACTTC
NA,NA,TRBJ2-1,TRBV7-3,CASSRLIASKYNEQFF,TGTGCCAGCAGCCGCTTAATAGCGTCCAAATACAATGAGCAGTTCTTC
NA,NA,TRBJ1-1,TRBV28,CASTTGTEAFF,TGTGCCAGCACGACGGGGACTGAAGCTTTCTTT
NA,NA,TRBJ2-1,TRBV7-8,CASSLGGGYNEQFF,TGTGCCAGCAGCTTAGGTGGCGGCTACAATGAGCAGTTCTTC
NA,TRBD1,TRBJ2-1,TRBV5-4,CASSPGTVQNEQFF,TGTGCCAGCAGTCCCGGGACAGTCCAAAATGAGCAGTTCTTC
NA,TRBD1,TRBJ2-5,TRBV5-6,CASSPDPQGMGETQYF,TGTGCCAGCAGCCCAGACCCACAGGGGATGGGAGAGACCCAGTACTTC
NA,TRBD1,TRBJ2-7,TRBV19,CASSKGQGAVYEQYF,TGTGCCAGTAGTAAAGGGCAGGGGGCAGTCTACGAGCAGTACTTC
NA,NA,TRBJ2-3,TRBV28,CASSGSTDTQYF,TGTGCCAGCAGTGGGAGTACAGATACGCAGTATTTT
NA,TRBD2,TRBJ2-7,TRBV10-3,CAISESTSGYIHEQYF,TGTGCCATCAGTGAGTCTACTAGCGGGTACATCCACGAGCAGTACTTC
NA,NA,TRBJ2-4,TRBV6-1,CASSEDLTAKNIQYF,TGTGCCAGCAGTGAAGACTTAACAGCCAAAAACATTCAGTACTTC
once,NA,TRBJ2-1,TRBV5-1,CASRPQGNNEQFF,TGCGCCAGCAGACCTCAGGGAAACAATGAGCAGTTCTTC
NA,NA,TRBJ2-7,TRBV6-5,CASTGSWYEQYF,TGTGCCAGCACTGGGAGTTGGTACGAGCAGTACTTC
NA,TRBD1,TRBJ1-1,TRBV7-8,CASSLQGAYPTEAFF,TGTGCCAGCAGCCTACAGGGGGCTTATCCGACTGAAGCTTTCTTT
NA,NA,TRBJ2-5,TRBV2,CASSEGLGAGETQYF,TGTGCCAGCAGTGAAGGTCTTGGGGCTGGGGAGACCCAGTACTTC
NA,NA,TRBJ2-7,TRBV19,CASSLRPQGGQGRIFEQYF,TGTGCCAGTAGTTTGCGACCTCAAGGGGGGCAGGGGAGGATCTTCGAGCAGTACTTC
NA,NA,TRBJ2-4,TRBV30,CAWDQGGAAKNIQYF,TGTGCCTGGGATCAAGGGGGGGCGGCCAAAAACATTCAGTACTTC
NA,NA,TRBJ1-3,TRBV30,CAWSQGNTIYF,TGTGCCTGGAGTCAAGGAAACACCATATATTTT
once,TRBD1,TRBJ2-5,TRBV18,CASSPEAGGKETQYF,TGTGCCAGCTCACCTGAGGCAGGGGGTAAAGAGACCCAGTACTTC
NA,NA,TRBJ1-2,TRBV5-4,CASSLVPEYNYGYTF,TGTGCCAGCAGCTTGGTCCCAGAATATAACTATGGCTACACCTTC
NA,NA,TRBJ2-3,TRBV7-6,CASSPTTTDTQYF,TGTGCCAGCAGCCCAACTACGACAGATACGCAGTATTTT
NA,TRBD1,TRBJ2-7,TRBV4-3,CASSQDRNRGEQYF,TGCGCCAGCAGCCAAGATCGAAACAGGGGGGAGCAGTACTTC
NA,TRBD1,TRBJ1-1,TRBV18,CASSQEGQGAAFF,TGTGCCAGCTCACAAGAAGGTCAGGGGGCCGCTTTCTTT
NA,TRBD1,TRBJ2-5,TRBV30,CAWSVGQAGTQYF,TGTGCCTGGAGTGTAGGACAGGCGGGGACCCAGTACTTC
NA,NA,TRBJ1-2,TRBV14,CASSQSPWGAWNGYTF,TGTGCCAGCAGCCAATCCCCTTGGGGGGCTTGGAATGGCTACACCTTC
many,NA,TRBJ2-7,TRBV6-5,CASSDRWGSDEQYF,TGTGCCAGCAGTGACCGGTGGGGCAGCGACGAGCAGTACTTC
NA,TRBD2,TRBJ2-4,TRBV18,CASSPPGLAGLNIQYF,TGTGCCAGCTCACCACCGGGTCTAGCGGGATTGAACATTCAGTACTTC
many,TRBD1,TRBJ2-1,TRBV18,CASSPGQGSYNEQFF,TGTGCCAGCTCACCGGGACAGGGCTCCTACAATGAGCAGTTCTTC
NA,TRBD2,TRBJ2-7,TRBV4-2,CASSQDWGLAGASYEQYF,TGTGCCAGCAGCCAAGATTGGGGCCTCGCGGGAGCTTCCTACGAGCAGTACTTC
NA,NA,TRBJ2-6,TRBV2,CASSDQKLFLSGANVLTF,TGTGCCAGCAGTGACCAGAAACTCTTCCTCTCTGGGGCCAACGTCCTGACTTTC
NA,TRBD1,TRBJ1-2,TRBV7-8,CASSKEQGEGVYGYTF,TGTGCCAGCAGCAAAGAGCAGGGGGAGGGGGTCTATGGCTACACCTTC